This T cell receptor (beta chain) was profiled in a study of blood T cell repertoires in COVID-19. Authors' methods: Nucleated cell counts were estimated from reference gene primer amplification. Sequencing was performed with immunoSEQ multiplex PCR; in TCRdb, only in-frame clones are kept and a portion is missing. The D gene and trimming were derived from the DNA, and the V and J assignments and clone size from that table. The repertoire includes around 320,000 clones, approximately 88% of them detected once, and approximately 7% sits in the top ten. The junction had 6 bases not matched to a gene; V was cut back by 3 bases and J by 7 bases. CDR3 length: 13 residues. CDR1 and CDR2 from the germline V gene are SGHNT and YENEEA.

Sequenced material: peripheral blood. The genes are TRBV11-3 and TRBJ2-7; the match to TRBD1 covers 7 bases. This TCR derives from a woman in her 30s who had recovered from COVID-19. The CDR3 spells CASSLRQTGEQYF. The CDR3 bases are TGTGCCAGCAGCTTGCGTCAGACAGGGGAGCAGTACTTC. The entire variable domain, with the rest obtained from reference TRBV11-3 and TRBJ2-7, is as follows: EAGVVQSPRYKIIEKKQPVAFWCNPISGHNTLYWYLQNLGQGPELLIRYENEEAVDDSQLPKDRFSAERLKGVDSTLKIQPAELGDSAVYLCASSLRQTGEQYFGPGTRLTVT.